This T cell receptor (beta chain) was documented in a study of blood T cell repertoires in COVID-19 (TCRdb year 2020). Turning to the overall study: Collaborator samples came from the United States, Italy and Spain and covered acute and convalescent phases of COVID-19. The prospective study material was composed of cDNA or gDNA derived from T cells, B-cell-depleted T cells, or PBMCs. The dataset comprised deeply sampled blood TCRbeta repertoires from subjects exposed to, actively infected with, or recovered from COVID-19. A freely available public database, intended as a resource for researchers studying the immune response to SARS-CoV-2, is where the repertoires were released. Samples came from the ongoing ImmuneRACE study (first 160 participants) plus 1,254 subjects from 6 global collaborators. Nearly every sample came with metadata listing a de-identified subject ID, COVID-19 status, age in years and sex. HLA class I and class II types, where available, came from metadata supplied by the sample provider rather than from assay-based typing. Broad study findings and their caveats: The quantity of clinical and demographic metadata differed by source and by participant and was supplied without curation.

This clone has a single count. It has no known antigen specificity. No base qualities exist here, and no much larger clone lies one base off it. Whole blood was collected in K2EDTA tubes by collaborating institutions according to the institutions' own protocols. For TCRbeta analysis, collaborator samples were shipped as frozen whole blood, as isolated PBMCs, or as DNA extracted from either sample type. The germline V gene yields KGHSH for CDR1 and LQKENI for CDR2. The CDR3 covers 15 residues, taking in both the cysteine and the phenylalanine. The read is trimmed to its CDR3 DNA, 45 bases read in frame from base 1. At the junction V is shortened by 2 bases and J by 4 bases; bases outside the gene matches: 4. TCRbeta CDR3 regions were amplified from genomic DNA by means of the immunoSEQ Assay, a bias-controlled multiplex PCR. Under the source paper's analysis protocol: The number of nucleated cells in each sample was estimated by amplification of reference gene primers within the assay. Sequence reads were collapsed and filtered to measure the absolute abundance of every unique TCRbeta CDR3 rearrangement. For each sample, productive Simpson clonality was calculated as the square root of Simpson's diversity index across productive rearrangements. This immuneACCESS table, as held by TCRdb, lists in-frame sequences with V and J called but not all clones. Of the missing ones, under half trace to an unresolved V gene in checked studies; the others have no known cause. That table furnishes V, J and clone size, whereas the DNA furnished D and trimming. In all, the sample holds 150,000 to 200,000 clones, and approximately 92% of those were seen once. The top ten hold roughly 5% of the sample.

This chain is built from TRBV18 and TRBJ2-1; 8 bases in the junction line up with TRBD2. The sample consisted of peripheral blood. This TCR derives from a woman aged 45-65 years with acute or convalescent COVID-19. DNA sequence: TGTGCCAGCTCACCATTTGCGGGGGGATACAATGAGCAGTTCTTC. Translation gives CASSPFAGGYNEQFF.